One sample yielded the 5 T cell receptor beta chains listed below, sequenced in a study of T cell repertoires in cytomegalovirus infection. TCRdb called the reads again in MiXCR, with one record for every CDR3 protein. The sample has hundreds of thousands of distinct CDR3 sequences; approximately 8.9% are singletons. The sequenced material came from PBMCs. The receptors were gathered from a human donor in good health (CMV status not recorded). Some clones in this sample may be carry-over from other donors' samples.

Many counts were recorded for this clonotype. The J gene is TRBJ2-2, the V gene TRBV6-2 or TRBV6-3; perhaps TRBD1 as D (5 bases). CDR1 and CDR2 (germline): MNHEY, SVGEGT. The CDR3 runs 15 residues. Trimming stripped 2 bases from V and 2 bases from J, with 9 bases between. CDR3 in amino acids: CASSYRGFNTGELFF. The CDR3, as DNA: TGTGCCAGCAGTTACAGGGGATTTAACACCGGGGAGCTGTTTTTT.

This clonotype was recorded at least ten times. V gene TRBV7-6 combines with J gene TRBJ2-2; tentative D call: TRBD2 (7 bases). The CDR3 is 16 amino acids. CDR1 is SGHVS and CDR2 is FNYEAQ in the germline V gene. The ends were cut back, 4 bases at V and 4 bases at J, with 16 bases in the middle. The chain's CDR3 is CASSSQGGVGTGELFF. CDR3 DNA: TGTGCCAGCAGCTCCCAAGGGGGGGTCGGCACCGGGGAGCTGTTTTTT.

This clonotype was detected many times. V and J are TRBV6-2 or TRBV6-3 and TRBJ1-2; 7 nucleotides agree with TRBD1. V shed 0 bases and J 8 bases; nucleotides not matched to a gene: 9. This CDR3 is built from 15 residues. Germline V gene sequence: CDR1 MNHEY, CDR2 SVGEGT. For the CDR3, the DNA is TGTGCCAGCAGTTACTCGAGGGCAGGGGGTGAAGGCTACACCTTC. Amino acid sequence: CASSYSRAGGEGYTF.

This clonotype was counted between two and nine times. J is TRBJ2-5 and V is TRBV20-1; 7 bases are a match to TRBD2. There are 14 residues in the CDR3. The junction had 11 bases not matched to a gene; V was cut back by 5 bases and J by 5 bases. Per germline, CDR1 DFQATT and CDR2 SNEGSKA (reference sequence). For the CDR3, the DNA is TGCAGTGCTTCGCGGGGGAGGGGCCGGGAGACCCAGTACTTC. Encoded protein: CSASRGRGRETQYF.

This clonotype was recorded many times. The chain joins TRBV28 to TRBJ2-1, with TRBD2 matching 10 bases. The V gene's germline CDR1 is MDHEN and CDR2 SYDVKM. This CDR3 contains 16 residues. V dropped 2 bases and J dropped 10; count of bases not matched to a gene: 11. DNA of the CDR3: TGTGCCAGCAGTTTAACTCGAGCGGGGGGGTTGAGAGAGCAGTTCTTC. Its translation is CASSLTRAGGLREQFF.